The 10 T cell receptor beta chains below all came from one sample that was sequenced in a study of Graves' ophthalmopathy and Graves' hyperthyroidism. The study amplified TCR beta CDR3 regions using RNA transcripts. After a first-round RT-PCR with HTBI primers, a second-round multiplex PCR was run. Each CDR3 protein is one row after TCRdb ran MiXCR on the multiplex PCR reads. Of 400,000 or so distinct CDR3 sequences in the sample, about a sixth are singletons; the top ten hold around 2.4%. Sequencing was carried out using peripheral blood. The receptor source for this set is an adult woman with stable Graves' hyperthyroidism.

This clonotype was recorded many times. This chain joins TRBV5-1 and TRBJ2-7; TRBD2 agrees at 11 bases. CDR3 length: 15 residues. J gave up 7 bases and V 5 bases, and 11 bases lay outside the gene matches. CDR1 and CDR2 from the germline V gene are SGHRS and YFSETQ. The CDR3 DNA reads TGCGCCAGCAGTTTACTAGCGGGAGCCTCGGGGGAGCAGTACTTC. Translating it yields CASSLLAGASGEQYF.

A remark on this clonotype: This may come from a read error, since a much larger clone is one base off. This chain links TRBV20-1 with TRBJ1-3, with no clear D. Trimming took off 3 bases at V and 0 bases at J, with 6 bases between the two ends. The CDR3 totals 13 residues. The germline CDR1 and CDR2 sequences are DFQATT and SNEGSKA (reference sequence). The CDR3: CSARVFSGNTIYF. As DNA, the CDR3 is TGCAGTGCTAGGGTCTTCTCTGGAAACACCATATATTTT.

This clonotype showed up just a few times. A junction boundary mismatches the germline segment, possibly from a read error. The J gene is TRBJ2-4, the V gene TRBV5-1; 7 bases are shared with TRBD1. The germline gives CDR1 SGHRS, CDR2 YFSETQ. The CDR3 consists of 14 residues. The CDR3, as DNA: TGCGCCAGCAGCTCTCAGGGGGTTCGAAACATTAAGTACTTC. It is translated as CASSSQGVRNIKYF.

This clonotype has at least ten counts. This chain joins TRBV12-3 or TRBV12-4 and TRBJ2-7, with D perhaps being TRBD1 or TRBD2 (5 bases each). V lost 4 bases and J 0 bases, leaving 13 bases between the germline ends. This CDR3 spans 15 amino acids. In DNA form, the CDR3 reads TGTGCCAGCAGTTCCCGTCAGGGACCCTCCTACGAGCAGTACTTC. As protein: CASSSRQGPSYEQYF.

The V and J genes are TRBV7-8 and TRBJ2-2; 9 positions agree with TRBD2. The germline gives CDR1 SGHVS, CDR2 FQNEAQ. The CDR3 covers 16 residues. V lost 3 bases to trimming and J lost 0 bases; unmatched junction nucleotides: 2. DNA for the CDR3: TGTGCCAGCAGCTTCGGACTAGCGTCGAACACCGGGGAGCTGTTTTTT. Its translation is CASSFGLASNTGELFF.

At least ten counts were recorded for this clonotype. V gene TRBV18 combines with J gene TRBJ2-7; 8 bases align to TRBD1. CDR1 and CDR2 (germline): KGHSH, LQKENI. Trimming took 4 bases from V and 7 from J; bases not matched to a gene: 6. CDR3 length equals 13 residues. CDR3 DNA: TGTGCCAGCTCACAGGACAGGGCGAAAGAGCAGTACTTC. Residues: CASSQDRAKEQYF.

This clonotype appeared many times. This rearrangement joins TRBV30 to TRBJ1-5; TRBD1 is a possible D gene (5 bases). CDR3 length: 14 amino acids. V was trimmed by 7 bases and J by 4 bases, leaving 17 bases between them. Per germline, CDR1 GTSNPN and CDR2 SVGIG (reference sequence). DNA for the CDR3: TGTGCCTTCACACGGCTAGGGGTGAATCAGCCCCAGCATTTT. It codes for CAFTRLGVNQPQHF.

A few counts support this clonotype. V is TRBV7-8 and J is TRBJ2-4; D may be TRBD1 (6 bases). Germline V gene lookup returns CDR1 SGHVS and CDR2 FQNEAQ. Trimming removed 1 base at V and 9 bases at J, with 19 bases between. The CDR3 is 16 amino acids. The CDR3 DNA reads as TGTGCCAGCAGCTTAGGAACATCCGGGACACAGACCATTCAGTACTTC. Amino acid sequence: CASSLGTSGTQTIQYF. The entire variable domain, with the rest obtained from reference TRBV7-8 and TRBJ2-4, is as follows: GAGVSQSPRYKVAKRGQDVALRCDPISGHVSLFWYQQALGQGPEFLTYFQNEAQLDKSGLPSDRFFAERPEGSVSTLKIQRTQQEDSAVYLCASSLGTSGTQTIQYFGAGTRLSVL.

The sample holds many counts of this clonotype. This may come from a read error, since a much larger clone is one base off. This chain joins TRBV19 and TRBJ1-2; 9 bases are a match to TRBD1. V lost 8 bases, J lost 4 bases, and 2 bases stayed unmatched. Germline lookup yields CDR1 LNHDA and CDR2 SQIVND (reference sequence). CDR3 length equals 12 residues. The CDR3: CASGTGPYGYTF. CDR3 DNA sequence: TGTGCCAGTGGGACAGGGCCCTATGGCTACACCTTC.

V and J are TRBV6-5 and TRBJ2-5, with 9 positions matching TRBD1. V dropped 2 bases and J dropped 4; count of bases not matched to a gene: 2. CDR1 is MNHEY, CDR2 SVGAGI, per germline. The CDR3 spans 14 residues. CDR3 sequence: CASSYRTGAETQYF. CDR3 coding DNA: TGTGCCAGCAGTTACCGGACAGGGGCAGAGACCCAGTACTTC.